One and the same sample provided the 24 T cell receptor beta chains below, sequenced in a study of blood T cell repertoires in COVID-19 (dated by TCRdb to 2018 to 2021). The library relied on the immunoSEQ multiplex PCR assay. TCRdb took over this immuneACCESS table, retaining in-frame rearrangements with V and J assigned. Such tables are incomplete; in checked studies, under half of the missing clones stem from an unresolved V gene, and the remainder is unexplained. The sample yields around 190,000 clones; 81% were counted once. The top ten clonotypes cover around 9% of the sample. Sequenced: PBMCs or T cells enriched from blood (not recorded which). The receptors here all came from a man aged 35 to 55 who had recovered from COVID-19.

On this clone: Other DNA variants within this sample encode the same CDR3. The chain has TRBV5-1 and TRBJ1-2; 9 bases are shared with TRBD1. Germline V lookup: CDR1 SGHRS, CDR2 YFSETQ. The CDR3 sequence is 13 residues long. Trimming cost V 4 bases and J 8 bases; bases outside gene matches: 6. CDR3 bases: TGCGCCAGCAGCCTCGGACAGGGGAGCGGCTACACCTTC. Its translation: CASSLGQGSGYTF.

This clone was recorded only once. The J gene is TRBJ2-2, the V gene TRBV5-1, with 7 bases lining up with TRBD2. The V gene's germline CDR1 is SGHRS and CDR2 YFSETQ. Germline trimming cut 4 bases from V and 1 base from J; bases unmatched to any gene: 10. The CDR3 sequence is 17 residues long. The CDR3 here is CASSHRGASGNTGELFF. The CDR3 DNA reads TGCGCCAGCAGCCACCGCGGGGCTAGCGGGAACACCGGGGAGCTGTTTTTT.

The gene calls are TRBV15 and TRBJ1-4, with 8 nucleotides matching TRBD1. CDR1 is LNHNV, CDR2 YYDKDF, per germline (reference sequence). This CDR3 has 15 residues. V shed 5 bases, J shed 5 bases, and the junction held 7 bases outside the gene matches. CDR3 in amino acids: CATSEGQGGNEKLFF. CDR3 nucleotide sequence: TGTGCCACCAGCGAAGGACAGGGTGGGAATGAAAAACTGTTTTTT. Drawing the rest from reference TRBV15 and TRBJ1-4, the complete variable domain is DAMVIQNPRYQVTQFGKPVTLSCSQTLNHNVMYWYQQKSSQAPKLLFHYYDKDFNNEADTPDNFQSRRPNTSFCFLDIRSPGLGDTAMYLCATSEGQGGNEKLFFGSGTQLSVL.

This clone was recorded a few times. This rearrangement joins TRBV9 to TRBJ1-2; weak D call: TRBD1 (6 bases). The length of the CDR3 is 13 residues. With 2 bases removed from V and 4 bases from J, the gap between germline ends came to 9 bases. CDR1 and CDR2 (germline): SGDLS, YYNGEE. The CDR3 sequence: CASSVTGIYGYTF. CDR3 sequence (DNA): TGTGCCAGCAGCGTTACAGGGATCTATGGCTACACCTTC.

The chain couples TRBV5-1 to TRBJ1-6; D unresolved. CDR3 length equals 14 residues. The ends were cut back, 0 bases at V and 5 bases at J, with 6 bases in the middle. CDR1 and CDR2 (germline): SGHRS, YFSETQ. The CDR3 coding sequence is TGCGCCAGCAGCTTGGCTTCCCATAATTCACCCCTCCACTTT. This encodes CASSLASHNSPLHF.

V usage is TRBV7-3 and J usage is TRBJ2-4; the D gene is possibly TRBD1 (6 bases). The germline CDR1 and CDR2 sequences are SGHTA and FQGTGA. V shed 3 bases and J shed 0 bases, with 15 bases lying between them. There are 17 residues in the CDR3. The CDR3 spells CASSFGTGSIAKNIQYF. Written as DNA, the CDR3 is TGTGCCAGCAGCTTCGGTACAGGGAGTATAGCCAAAAACATTCAGTACTTC.

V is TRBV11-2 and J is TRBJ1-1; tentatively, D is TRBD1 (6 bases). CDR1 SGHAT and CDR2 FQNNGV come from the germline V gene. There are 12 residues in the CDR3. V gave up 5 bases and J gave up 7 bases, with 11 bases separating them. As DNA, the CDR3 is TGTGCCAGCAGCGTTAGGACAGATGAAGCTTTCTTT. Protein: CASSVRTDEAFF.

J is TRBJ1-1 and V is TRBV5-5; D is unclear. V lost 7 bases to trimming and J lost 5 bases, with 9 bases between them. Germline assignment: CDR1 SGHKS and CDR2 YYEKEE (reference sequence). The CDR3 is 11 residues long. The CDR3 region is CASLGMTEAFF. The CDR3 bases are TGTGCCAGCCTCGGGATGACTGAAGCTTTCTTT.

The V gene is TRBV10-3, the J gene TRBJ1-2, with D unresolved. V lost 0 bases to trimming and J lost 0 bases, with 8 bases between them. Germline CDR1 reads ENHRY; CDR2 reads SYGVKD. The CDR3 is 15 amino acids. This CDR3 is CAISESGTTNYGYTF. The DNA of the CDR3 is TGTGCCATCAGTGAGTCGGGCACGACTAACTATGGCTACACCTTC.

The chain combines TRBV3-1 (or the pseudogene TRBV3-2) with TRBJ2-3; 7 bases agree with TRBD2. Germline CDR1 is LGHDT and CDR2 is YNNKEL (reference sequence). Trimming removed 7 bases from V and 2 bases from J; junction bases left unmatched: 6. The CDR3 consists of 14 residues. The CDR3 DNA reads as TGTGCCAGCACCCCGAGCGGGACCACAGATACGCAGTATTTT. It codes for CASTPSGTTDTQYF.

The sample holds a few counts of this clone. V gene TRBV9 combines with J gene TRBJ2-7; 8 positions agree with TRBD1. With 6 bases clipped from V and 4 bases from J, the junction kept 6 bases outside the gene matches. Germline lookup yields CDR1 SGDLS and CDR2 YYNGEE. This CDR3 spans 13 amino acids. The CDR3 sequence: CASKGQGEYEQYF. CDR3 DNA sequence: TGTGCCAGCAAAGGACAGGGTGAATACGAGCAGTACTTC.

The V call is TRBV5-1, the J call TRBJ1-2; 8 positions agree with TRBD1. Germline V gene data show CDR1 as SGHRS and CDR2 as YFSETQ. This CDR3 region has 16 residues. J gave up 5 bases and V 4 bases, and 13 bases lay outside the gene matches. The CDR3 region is CASSAGGTGRFYGYTF. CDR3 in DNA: TGCGCCAGCAGCGCTGGCGGGACAGGAAGATTTTATGGCTACACCTTC.

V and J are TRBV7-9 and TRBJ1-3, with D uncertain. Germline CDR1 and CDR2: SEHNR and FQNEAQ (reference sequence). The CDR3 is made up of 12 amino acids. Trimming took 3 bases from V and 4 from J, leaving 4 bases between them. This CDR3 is CASSFRGNTIYF. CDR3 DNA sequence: TGTGCCAGCAGCTTCAGAGGAAACACCATATATTTT. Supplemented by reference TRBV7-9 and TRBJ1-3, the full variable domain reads DTGVSQNPRHKITKRGQNVTFRCDPISEHNRLYWYRQTLGQGPEFLTYFQNEAQLEKSRLLSDRFSAERPKGSFSTLEIQRTEQGDSAMYLCASSFRGNTIYFGEGSWLTVV.

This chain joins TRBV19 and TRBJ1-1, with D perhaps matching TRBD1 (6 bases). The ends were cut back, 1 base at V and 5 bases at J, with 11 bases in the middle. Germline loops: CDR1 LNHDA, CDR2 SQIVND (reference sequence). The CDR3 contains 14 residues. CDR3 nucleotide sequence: TGTGCCAGTAGTATAGGGGGGCGTCAAACTGAAGCTTTCTTT. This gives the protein CASSIGGRQTEAFF.

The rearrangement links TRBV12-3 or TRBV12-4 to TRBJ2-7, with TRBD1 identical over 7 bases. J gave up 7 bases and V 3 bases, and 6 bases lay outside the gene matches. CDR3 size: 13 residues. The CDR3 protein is CASSLSRGREQYF. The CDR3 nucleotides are TGTGCCAGCAGTTTGAGTAGGGGGCGAGAGCAGTACTTC.

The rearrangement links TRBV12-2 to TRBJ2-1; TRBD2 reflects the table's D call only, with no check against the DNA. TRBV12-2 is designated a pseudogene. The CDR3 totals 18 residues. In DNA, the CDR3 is TGTGCAAGTCGCTTAGCTCCAGAGGGTAGCGGGAGATTGAATGAGCAGTTCTTC. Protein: CASRLAPEGSGRLNEQFF.

The CDR3 coding sequence is TGTGCCAGCAGTTTAAACAGGGGGCTTTATAGCTCTGGAAACACCATATATTTT. Its protein is CASSLNRGLYSSGNTIYF. This chain joins TRBV28 and TRBJ1-3; 9 bases map to TRBD1. With 2 bases clipped from V and 0 bases from J, the junction kept 8 bases outside the gene matches. The CDR3 runs 18 residues. CDR1 MDHEN and CDR2 SYDVKM come from the germline V gene.

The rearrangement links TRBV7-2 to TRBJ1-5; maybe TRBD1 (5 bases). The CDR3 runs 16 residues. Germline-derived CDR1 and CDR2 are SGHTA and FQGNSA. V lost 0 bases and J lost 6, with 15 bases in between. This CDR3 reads CASSLAAAGVGQPQHF. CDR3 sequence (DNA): TGTGCCAGCAGCTTAGCGGCCGCGGGGGTGGGTCAGCCCCAGCATTTT.

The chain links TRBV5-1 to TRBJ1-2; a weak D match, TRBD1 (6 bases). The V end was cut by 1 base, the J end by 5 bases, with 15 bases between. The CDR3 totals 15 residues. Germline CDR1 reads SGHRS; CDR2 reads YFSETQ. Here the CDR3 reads CASSLRGGSDYGYTF. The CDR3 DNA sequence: TGCGCCAGCAGCTTGAGGGGGGGCTCGGATTATGGCTACACCTTC.

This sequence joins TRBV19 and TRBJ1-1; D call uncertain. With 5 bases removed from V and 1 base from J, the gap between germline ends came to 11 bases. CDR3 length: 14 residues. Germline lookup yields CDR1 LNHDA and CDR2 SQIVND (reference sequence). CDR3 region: CASSPGLGNTEAFF. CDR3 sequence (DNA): TGTGCCAGTAGTCCAGGTTTGGGGAACACTGAAGCTTTCTTT.

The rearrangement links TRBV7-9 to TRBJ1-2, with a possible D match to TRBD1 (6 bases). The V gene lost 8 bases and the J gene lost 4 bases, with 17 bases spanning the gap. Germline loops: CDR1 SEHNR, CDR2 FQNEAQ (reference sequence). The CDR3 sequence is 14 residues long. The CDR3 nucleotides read TGTGCCAGCGGGTCGGGGGGGCGCGGCTATGGCTACACCTTC. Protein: CASGSGGRGYGYTF.

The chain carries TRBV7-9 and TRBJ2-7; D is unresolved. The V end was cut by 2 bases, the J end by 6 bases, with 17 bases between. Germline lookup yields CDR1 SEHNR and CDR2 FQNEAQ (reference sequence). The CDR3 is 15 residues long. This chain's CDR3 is CASSLQRNSLGEQYF. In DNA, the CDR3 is TGTGCCAGCAGCTTACAGAGAAACAGCCTGGGCGAGCAGTACTTC.

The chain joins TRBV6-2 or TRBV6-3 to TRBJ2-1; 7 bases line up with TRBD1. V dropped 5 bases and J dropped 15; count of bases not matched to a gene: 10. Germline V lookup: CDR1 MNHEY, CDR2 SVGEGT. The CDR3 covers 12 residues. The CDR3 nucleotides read TGTGCCAGCAGTCCGTGGACAGGAGTAAGGTTCTTC. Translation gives CASSPWTGVRFF.

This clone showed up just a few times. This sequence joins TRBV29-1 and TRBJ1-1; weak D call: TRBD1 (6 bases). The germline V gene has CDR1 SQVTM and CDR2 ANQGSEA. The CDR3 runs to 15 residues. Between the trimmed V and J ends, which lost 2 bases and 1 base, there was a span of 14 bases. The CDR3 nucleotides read TGCAGCGTTGAAAGGGGGACCTATTCGAACACTGAAGCTTTCTTT. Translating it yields CSVERGTYSNTEAFF.